This passage covers 9 T cell receptor beta chains from one sample sequenced in a study of OX40 agonist ivuxolimab in advanced cancers. Data came from immunoSEQ multiplex PCR; TCRdb stores just in-frame clones and leaves some out. The sample lists roughly 60,000 clones; roughly 88% were seen once. Sequences were derived from CD4+ or CD8+ T cells sorted from blood, sampled in a trial of the OX40 agonist ivuxolimab. These receptors came from an adult with an advanced solid tumor such as melanoma, head and neck, liver or kidney cancer.

V is TRBV28 and J is TRBJ2-5; no clear D. The CDR3 totals 14 residues. The germline V gene has CDR1 MDHEN and CDR2 SYDVKM. Between the trimmed V and J ends, which lost 6 bases and 3 bases, there was a span of 14 bases. The CDR3 sequence: CASSPALVEETQYF. The CDR3 nucleotides are TGTGCCAGCAGCCCCGCCCTAGTCGAAGAGACCCAGTACTTC.

This clone was observed a single time. The chain links TRBV21-1 to TRBJ1-5. TRBV21-1 constitutes a pseudogene. The CDR3 contains 16 residues. Written as DNA, the CDR3 is TGTGCCAGCAGCGGCCGTTGTGGGGGTAGCAATCAGCCCCAGCATTTT. It codes for CASSGRCGGSNQPQHF.

The count of this clone is one. This sequence joins TRBV28 and TRBJ2-1; 8 bases line up with TRBD2. The CDR3 runs 16 residues. Germline V lookup: CDR1 MDHEN, CDR2 SYDVKM. Trimming removed 4 bases from V and 4 bases from J; junction bases left unmatched: 9. CDR3 DNA sequence: TGTGCCAGCAGTTCACCACACGGGGGGGGTTACAATGAGCAGTTCTTC. Encoded protein: CASSSPHGGGYNEQFF.

The chain employs TRBV28 and TRBJ1-2; possibly TRBD1 for D (5 bases). Trimming left V 6 bases short and J 8 bases short, with 22 bases between. The CDR3 spans 15 residues. Germline-derived CDR1 and CDR2 are MDHEN and SYDVKM. This CDR3 is CASSPGGERVRGYTF. CDR3 bases: TGTGCCAGCAGCCCCGGGGGGGAGAGGGTACGAGGCTACACCTTC.

This chain uses TRBV7-8 with TRBJ1-1; D possibly corresponds to TRBD1 (5 bases). Germline-derived CDR1 and CDR2 are SGHVS and FQNEAQ. This CDR3 contains 13 residues. The V end lost 7 bases, the J end lost 4 bases, and 13 bases lay between the germline ends. The CDR3 region has the DNA TGTGCCAGCACCCTGGGGGGACGCACTGAAGCTTTCTTT. Protein product: CASTLGGRTEAFF.

This clone has just one count. This chain connects TRBV5-5 to TRBJ1-6, with 9 bases lining up with TRBD1. CDR3 size: 15 residues. Germline lookup yields CDR1 SGHKS and CDR2 YYEKEE (reference sequence). V shed 0 bases, J shed 10 bases, and the junction held 5 bases outside the gene matches. The CDR3 sequence: CASSLEQGARSPLHF. CDR3 sequence (DNA): TGTGCCAGCAGCTTGGAACAGGGGGCGCGATCACCCCTCCACTTT.

In DNA form, the CDR3 reads TGTGCCAGCAAGGGCAGGGGGAATGTTGAAGCTTTCTTT. This encodes CASKGRGNVEAFF. J is TRBJ1-1 and V is TRBV21-1; the listed D gene, TRBD1, was not tested against the DNA. TRBV21-1 is a listed pseudogene. CDR3 length equals 13 residues.

The rearrangement joins TRBV6-5 to TRBJ1-2, with D possibly matching TRBD1 (5 bases). The CDR3 has 15 residues. V dropped 0 bases and J dropped 6 bases, with 14 bases sitting between them. CDR1 and CDR2 from the germline V gene are MNHEY and SVGAGI. The CDR3 coding sequence is TGTGCCAGCAGTTACTCAGGCAGGGAGGGCGATGGCTACACCTTC. Translated: CASSYSGREGDGYTF.

The chain links TRBV18 to TRBJ2-7; TRBD1 matches at 12 bases. Germline V gene lookup returns CDR1 KGHSH and CDR2 LQKENI. The CDR3 is 15 residues long. V gave up 3 bases and J gave up 7 bases; unmatched junction bases: 7. CDR3 in amino acids: CASSPPGQGAREQYF. The CDR3 nucleotides read TGTGCCAGCTCACCCCCGGGACAGGGGGCGCGAGAGCAGTACTTC.